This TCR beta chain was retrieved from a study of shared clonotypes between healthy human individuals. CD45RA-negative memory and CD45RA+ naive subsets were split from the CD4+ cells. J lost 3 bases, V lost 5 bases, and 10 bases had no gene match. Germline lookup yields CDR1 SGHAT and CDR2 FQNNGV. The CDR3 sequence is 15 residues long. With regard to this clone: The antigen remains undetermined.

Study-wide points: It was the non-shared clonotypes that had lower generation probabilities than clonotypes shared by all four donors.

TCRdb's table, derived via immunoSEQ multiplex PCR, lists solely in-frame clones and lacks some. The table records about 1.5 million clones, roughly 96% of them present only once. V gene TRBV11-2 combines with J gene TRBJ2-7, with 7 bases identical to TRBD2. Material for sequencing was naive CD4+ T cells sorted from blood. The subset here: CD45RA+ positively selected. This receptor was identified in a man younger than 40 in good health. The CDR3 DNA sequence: TGTGCCAGCAGCCCGTGGGGGGGAGCCGGCTACGAGCAGTACTTC. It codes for CASSPWGGAGYEQYF.